Listed here is a single T cell receptor beta chain. Its target antigen remains unknown. The sample holds no much larger clone one base away, and base qualities are not on file. CDR1 and CDR2 were assigned from the germline V gene as MNHEY and SVGEGT. The V end loses 5 bases and the J end loses 1 base, and a stretch of 11 bases separates them. Reading from cysteine to phenylalanine, the CDR3 counts 14 amino acids. Here the CDR3 DNA is all that survives: 42 bases in frame from base 1. Libraries were prepared through PCR. Instrument on record: Illumina HiSeq 4000. Bulk TCR libraries were made following a previously described method, with the TCR primers given in Table S5. Purification of total RNA was performed with the Qiagen AllPrep DNA/RNA kit. Before analysis, reads from multiple sequencing runs of the same library were pooled. From the authors' description of their analysis: Reads were retained only if the reads had an exact TCR constant sequence, and the retained reads were trimmed to 150 nt and grouped according to their 12-nt molecular barcodes. Reads within each barcode group were sub-clustered using a 15% Levenshtein threshold, and quality-weighted consensus sequences were constructed for each RNA molecule. Non-functional sequences were removed, as were lower-count sequences one edit away from another. Barcode sub-clusters with fewer than 20% of the maximum read count were removed, based on fitting two negative binomial distributions. The public reads were reprocessed in TCRdb via fastp at Q25 and MiXCR, keeping in-frame beta chains. Entries that share a CDR3 protein sequence are merged under the most common genes and DNA. The V and J calls here are based on TCRdb, not the publication. The sample contains 600,000 to 650,000 distinct CDR3 sequences, 20% of them found a single time. The top ten clones comprise approximately 0.9% of the sample.

These data originate in a study of molecular identifiers for immune sequencing clone quantification (dated by TCRdb to 2017 to 2018). In the study overall: For a replicate experiment, RNA from roughly 20,000 or 100,000 naive CD8 T cells was divided into five aliquots, and four of the five aliquots were sequenced. CD8 T cells were used in a methods study to benchmark molecular-identifier clustering-based TCR repertoire sequencing (MIDCIRS) and TCR RNA copy counting. Summary of the overall study and its limitations: A single cell's worth of spiked-in Jurkat TCR RNA was reported detectable even among one million naive CD8 T cells. The sizes of highly expanded clones could end up underestimated when identical TCR molecules share a barcode. In CMV-specific effector cells, clones with more than 20 RNA copies accounted for over 98% of molecules, whereas in naive cells such clones accounted for under 1%. Modeling estimated 2.5 to 3 recovered TCR RNA copies per cell, compared with approximately 10 by digital PCR, which implies approximately 30% capture efficiency. Spiked-in Jurkat TCR RNA (about ten copies' worth), which is not part of the donor repertoire, was contained in the naive libraries. Without barcode sub-clustering, chimeric consensus sequences inflated TCR diversity; chimeras reached as high as 47%.

Libraries of naive CD8 T cells were built from anywhere between about 19,000 and 1,000,000 sorted cells, with 10%, 30% or 50% of the purified RNA used. Naive CD8 T cells were FACS-sorted as CD8+CD4-CCR7+CD45RA+ on a BD FACSAria II into RLT Plus buffer. To test detection sensitivity, Jurkat RNA equal to ten TCR copies was added to samples of about 20,000-1,000,000 naive CD8 T cells. CD8 T cells were enriched using RosetteSep CD8+ T Cell Enrichment Cocktail and Ficoll-Paque, and the enriched cells then underwent ACK red cell lysis. Sequenced input: naive CD8+ T cells from blood, with Jurkat cell RNA spiked in. In the paper's terms, the cell subset or site label means: FACS-sorted CD8+CD4-CCR7+CD45RA+ naive T cells. The receptor's source is a human donor in good health. Some libraries in this study had Jurkat cell RNA spiked in. The rearranged chain carries TRBV6-2 or TRBV6-3 and TRBJ1-1; the D gene is unclear. The nucleotides are TGTGCCAGCAGTGGTCATAGGTGGAACACTGAAGCTTTCTTT. It codes for CASSGHRWNTEAFF.